This entry lists 13 T cell receptor beta chains sequenced from one sample in a study of shared clonotypes between healthy human individuals. Repertoires were generated with immunoSEQ multiplex PCR, while TCRdb's copy carries only in-frame clones and drops some. The sample consists of some 2,100,000 clones, just over 90% of them appearing once. CD45RO-negative, CCR7-selected cells formed the naive CD8 fraction, which excluded terminally differentiated effector memory CD45RA+ cells. Sequencing was performed on naive CD8+ T cells from PBMCs. These receptors came from a man aged 18 to 35 in good health. Some clones in this sample may be carry-over from other donors' samples.

The CDR3 nucleotides read TGCAGCGTGGCTCCTGGGCAGGGCGGGCAGTACTTC. Its protein product is CSVAPGQGGQYF. This chain connects TRBV29-1 to TRBJ2-7, with D perhaps matching TRBD1 (5 bases). CDR3 size: 12 residues. Deletions cut 6 bases from V and 9 bases from J, with 18 bases between. The germline V gene encodes CDR1 SQVTM and CDR2 ANQGSEA.

V is TRBV19 and J is TRBJ2-7, with a possible D match to TRBD1 (6 bases). This CDR3 contains 13 residues. Per the germline V gene, CDR1 is LNHDA and CDR2 is SQIVND (reference sequence). V was clipped by 11 bases and J by 3 bases, with 17 bases between them. CDR3 bases: TGTGCCGGCCCGGCAGGGGCCAACTACGAGCAGTACTTC. Protein sequence: CAGPAGANYEQYF.

This chain uses TRBV5-1 with TRBJ2-5; D unclear. This CDR3 contains 14 residues. The germline gives CDR1 SGHRS, CDR2 YFSETQ. V lost 4 bases, J lost 1 base, and 11 bases lay in between. DNA for the CDR3: TGCGCCAGCAGCGAAGCTGTTGGCCAAGAGACCCAGTACTTC. Translated, it gives CASSEAVGQETQYF.

This clone was seen only once. The chain recombines TRBV27 with TRBJ1-5; D unclear. CDR3 size: 16 residues. Germline lookup yields CDR1 MNHEY and CDR2 SMNVEV (reference sequence). Trimming removed 2 bases from V and 0 bases from J, with 11 bases in between. CDR3 loop: CASSLGREGSNQPQHF. CDR3 sequence (DNA): TGTGCCAGCAGTTTAGGGAGGGAAGGTAGCAATCAGCCCCAGCATTTT.

V and J are TRBV27 and TRBJ2-7, with D hard to call. The V end lost 3 bases, the J end lost 5 bases, and 11 bases lay between the germline ends. Germline assignment: CDR1 MNHEY and CDR2 SMNVEV (reference sequence). The CDR3 covers 13 residues. DNA of the CDR3: TGTGCCAGCAGTTTTGTAGGTTTCGACGAGCAGTACTTC. The encoded protein is CASSFVGFDEQYF.

The CDR3 region has the DNA TGCAGCGTTGAGTCGTACACTTATGGCTACACCTTC. It is translated as CSVESYTYGYTF. V gene TRBV29-1 combines with J gene TRBJ1-2; no clear D. CDR3 size: 12 residues. Germline-derived CDR1 and CDR2 are SQVTM and ANQGSEA. With 3 bases removed from V and 5 bases from J, the gap between germline ends came to 10 bases.

The V gene is TRBV6-4, the J gene TRBJ2-3; 7 bases match TRBD2. Per germline, CDR1 MRHNA and CDR2 SNTAGT. This CDR3 is built from 15 residues. The J segment lost 3 bases and the V segment lost 0 bases, leaving 3 bases of the junction unmatched. In nucleotides, the CDR3 is TGTGCCAGCAGTGACTCGGGAGGGCTTACAGATACGCAGTATTTT. It specifies CASSDSGGLTDTQYF.

The rearrangement links TRBV30 to TRBJ2-7; 11 nucleotides agree with TRBD2. Germline CDR1 reads GTSNPN; CDR2 reads SVGIG (reference sequence). The CDR3 consists of 19 residues. The V and J ends lost 4 bases and 2 bases, in that order; junction bases with no gene match: 19. Written as DNA, the CDR3 is TGTGCCTGGACGGCACTTTTTCCTAGCGGGAGGACCCATCCCTACGAGCAGTACTTC. Protein sequence: CAWTALFPSGRTHPYEQYF.

This rearrangement joins TRBV19 to TRBJ2-1, with D perhaps matching TRBD2 (6 bases). There are 16 residues in the CDR3. The V gene's germline CDR1 is LNHDA and CDR2 SQIVND (reference sequence). The V and J ends lost 3 bases and 6 bases respectively, with 18 bases between them. The CDR3: CASSIGFGTLGNEQFF. In DNA, the CDR3 is TGTGCCAGTAGTATTGGGTTTGGGACTCTCGGCAATGAGCAGTTCTTC.

As for this clone: Other nucleotide sequences in the sample specify the same CDR3. This rearrangement joins TRBV28 to TRBJ1-5; D is unclear. The CDR3 has 15 amino acids. With 2 bases removed from V and 1 base from J, the gap between germline ends came to 9 bases. CDR1 MDHEN and CDR2 SYDVKM come from the germline V gene. This CDR3 reads CASSLSGGSNQPQHF. In DNA form, the CDR3 reads TGTGCCAGCAGTTTAAGTGGTGGGAGCAATCAGCCCCAGCATTTT.

The V and J genes are TRBV5-1 and TRBJ1-2; D gene uncertain. Between the trimmed V and J ends, which lost 0 bases and 3 bases, there was a span of 9 bases. Germline V gives CDR1 SGHRS, CDR2 YFSETQ. The CDR3 loop spans 14 amino acids. In DNA form, the CDR3 reads TGCGCCAGCAGCTTGGCCGAAGGACACTATGGCTACACCTTC. It specifies CASSLAEGHYGYTF.

The rearrangement links TRBV5-1 to TRBJ2-2; D not certain. The germline V gene encodes CDR1 SGHRS and CDR2 YFSETQ. The V and J ends lost 2 bases and 1 base respectively, with 6 bases between them. This CDR3 region has 14 residues. The CDR3 sequence is CASSFVQNTGELFF. The CDR3 DNA reads as TGCGCCAGCAGCTTCGTACAGAACACCGGGGAGCTGTTTTTT.

A note on this clone: At the DNA level, this CDR3 is encoded by other sequences in the same sample as well. This sequence joins TRBV2 and TRBJ2-7; TRBD1 agrees at 7 bases. J was trimmed by 3 bases and V by 1 base; bases with no gene match: 6. The CDR3 is made up of 15 amino acids. Germline CDR1 reads SNHLY; CDR2 reads FYNNEI. Written as DNA, the CDR3 is TGTGCCAGCAGTGAAGGACAGGGAGTGAGCTACGAGCAGTACTTC. This sequence encodes CASSEGQGVSYEQYF.